This T cell receptor beta chain was profiled in a study of T cell responses to AZD1222 COVID-19 vaccine. The study, taken as a whole, reports: Baseline serostatus was positive in only a handful of AZD1222 recipients. Females made up more of the donors, who were largely white British, and clonal diversity may have come out too low. Once two AZD1222 doses were given, Spike-specific TCR breadth and depth went up.

The CDR3 loop spans 12 amino acids. The V end lost 6 bases, the J end lost 3 bases, and 9 bases lay between the germline ends. Germline CDR1 MDHEN, CDR2 SYDVKM. This clone has just one count. The antigen remains undetermined. Clones were sequenced by immunoSEQ multiplex PCR, and TCRdb holds only the in-frame ones, with some missing. The sample shows under 130,000 clones, approximately 90% of them seen only once. This chain joins TRBV28 and TRBJ2-7; D uncertain. Sequences were derived from peripheral blood, sampled on day 0 of AZD1222 vaccination. The TCR sequence derives from an adult in good health. CDR3 in amino acids: CASSRGDYEQYF. In nucleotides, the CDR3 is TGTGCCAGCAGCAGAGGTGACTACGAGCAGTACTTC.